This TCR beta chain was found in a study of blood T cells in healthy people across ages. Overall study results and limits: The unknown donor CMV status may have confounded expanded clonotype changes. Higher diversity and more naive CD4+ cells were features of long-lived donors, compared to aged donors.

J gave up 4 bases and V 4 bases, and 8 bases lay outside the gene matches. The CDR3 length is 16 residues. In germline, CDR1 is SGHDT, CDR2 YYEEEE. Combining a sample-barcoded 5' primer with a J-beta primer mix, a second PCR ran for 7 to 11 cycles. TCRdb used MiXCR to reprocess the 5' RACE reads, holding one entry per CDR3 protein. This sample has more than 800,000 distinct CDR3 sequences, with under 30% found just once. With respect to this clonotype: Antigen unknown.

The sequenced sample consisted of blood. The sequence derives from an elderly woman in good health. This chain connects TRBV5-6 to TRBJ2-2; TRBD1 agrees at 9 bases. The CDR3 DNA is TGTGCCAGCAGCCCTAACAGGGGGCGATTCACCGGGGAGCTGTTTTTT. Translation gives CASSPNRGRFTGELFF.